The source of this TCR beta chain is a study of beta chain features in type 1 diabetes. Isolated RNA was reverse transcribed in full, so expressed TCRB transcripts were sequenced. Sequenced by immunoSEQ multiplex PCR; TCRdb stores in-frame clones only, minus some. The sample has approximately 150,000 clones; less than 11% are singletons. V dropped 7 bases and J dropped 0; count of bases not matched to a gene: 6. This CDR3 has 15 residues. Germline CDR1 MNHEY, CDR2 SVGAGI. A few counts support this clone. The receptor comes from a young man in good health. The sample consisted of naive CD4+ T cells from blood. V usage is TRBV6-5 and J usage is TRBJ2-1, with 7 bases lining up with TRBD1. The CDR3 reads CASTHTGVSYNEQFF. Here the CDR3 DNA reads TGTGCCAGCACCCATACAGGGGTCTCCTACAATGAGCAGTTCTTC.